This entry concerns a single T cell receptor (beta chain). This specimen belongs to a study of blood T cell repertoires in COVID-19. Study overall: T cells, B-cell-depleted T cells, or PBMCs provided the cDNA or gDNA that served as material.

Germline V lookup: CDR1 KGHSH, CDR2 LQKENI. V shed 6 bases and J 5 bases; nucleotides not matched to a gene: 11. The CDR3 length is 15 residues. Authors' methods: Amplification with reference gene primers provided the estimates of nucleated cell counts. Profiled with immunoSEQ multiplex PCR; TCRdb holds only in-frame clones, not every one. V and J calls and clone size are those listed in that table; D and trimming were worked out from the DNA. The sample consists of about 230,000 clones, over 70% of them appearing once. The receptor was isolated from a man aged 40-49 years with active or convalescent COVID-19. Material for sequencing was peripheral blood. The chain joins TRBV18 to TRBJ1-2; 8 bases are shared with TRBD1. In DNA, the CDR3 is TGTGCCAGCTCGGCTCCGGGACAGGCCCAATATGGCTACACCTTC. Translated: CASSAPGQAQYGYTF.